Listed below are T cell receptor beta chains from one sample, sequenced in a study of CD8+CD57+ T cells in acquired aplastic anemia. TCRdb redid the calling of the reads with MiXCR, one entry per CDR3 protein. The sample shows more than 250,000 distinct CDR3 sequences, around three fifths of them seen only once. Specimen: sorted CD4+, CD8+, or CD8+CD57+ T cells (not recorded which) from PBMCs. The receptors were gathered from a human donor with severe aplastic anemia or a healthy control (not recorded which). Each CDR3 is given with its conserved first and last residue. D genes are given only for firm matches. Clone size is shown for a subset of rows, as once, few, many or a class of expanded clone.

J | size | D | V | DNA | CDR3
TRBJ2-5 | . | . | TRBV7-9 | TGTGCCAGCAGCCAAACTGGGGGCAGAAAAGAGACCCAGTACTTC | CASSQTGGRKETQYF
TRBJ2-7 | few | TRBD2 | TRBV7-9 | TGTGCCAGCAGCTTAGACCAGCGGGGGACCCCAAGCGACGAGCAGTACTTC | CASSLDQRGTPSDEQYF
TRBJ2-7 | . | . | TRBV7-2 | TGTGCCAGCAGCTTAGGACACATGGGAGAGCAGTACTTC | CASSLGHMGEQYF
TRBJ2-7 | . | TRBD1 | TRBV5-1 | TGCGCCAGCAGCTTGGGGACAGGGGGCGGATACGAGCAGTACTTC | CASSLGTGGGYEQYF
TRBJ1-2 | many | . | TRBV20-1 | TGCAGTGCTCCACACGGCGGGGGCTACACCTTC | CSAPHGGGYTF
TRBJ1-1 | . | . | TRBV29-1 | TGCAGTGAAGCCTCGGGCACTGAAGCTTTCTTT | CSEASGTEAFF
TRBJ1-6 | . | TRBD1 | TRBV20-1 | TGCAGTGCTAAGGGACAGGGGGCGCGAACCTATAATTCACCCCTCCACTTT | CSAKGQGARTYNSPLHF
TRBJ1-5 | . | . | TRBV19 | TGTGCCAGTAGTATTGGGGGGTGGTATAGCAATCAGCCCCAGCATTTT | CASSIGGWYSNQPQHF
TRBJ1-1 | many | TRBD1 | TRBV2 | TGTGCCAGCAGGGGAGGGACAGGGGGAATCACTGAAGCTTTCTTT | CASRGGTGGITEAFF
TRBJ1-2 | many | . | TRBV6-5 | TGTGCCAGCAGTTACTTAGGACGAGATGGCTACACCTTC | CASSYLGRDGYTF
TRBJ2-6 | many | . | TRBV12-3/TRBV12-4 | TGTGCCAGCAGTTTAGGACGTTTGGGCTTCCTGACTTTC | CASSLGRLGFLTF
TRBJ2-2 | . | . | TRBV19 | TGTGCCAGTAATCCTGCGACAGCACACACCGGGGAGCTGTTTTTT | CASNPATAHTGELFF
TRBJ1-2 | . | TRBD1 | TRBV2 | TGTGCCAGCAGTGAATCGGGACAGGGGGAGGGCTACACCTTC | CASSESGQGEGYTF
TRBJ1-2 | . | . | TRBV20-1 | TGCAGTGCTAGGGTCGCAGCCCGCTCTGGAAACACCTTC | CSARVAARSGNTF
TRBJ1-1 | . | . | TRBV29-1 | TGCAGCTTTGATAACAGGGCGAACACTGAAGCTTTCTTT | CSFDNRANTEAFF
TRBJ1-5 | . | . | TRBV24-1 | TGTGCCACCAGTGATTTTTCGAGGGGAGATCAGCCCCAGCATTTT | CATSDFSRGDQPQHF
TRBJ1-5 | many | . | TRBV27 | TGTGCCAGCGGACCTTGGCAGCCCCAGCATTTT | CASGPWQPQHF
TRBJ2-5 | many | . | TRBV5-8 | TGTGCCAGCAGCTTGGGAGGGACGGAAGAGACCCAGTACTTC | CASSLGGTEETQYF
TRBJ2-7 | . | TRBD2 | TRBV11-3 | TGTGCCAGCAGCCCTAGCGGGGGGTTCAGCTACGAGCAGTACTTC | CASSPSGGFSYEQYF
TRBJ1-4 | few | . | TRBV15 | TGTGCCACCAGCAACCAGCTTGCAACTAATGAAAAACTGTTTTTT | CATSNQLATNEKLFF
TRBJ1-5 | many | . | TRBV7-9 | TGTGCCAGCAGCTCCAGGGCGGCAGGGCGCCTTCTTAGCAATCAGCCCCAGCATTTT | CASSSRAAGRLLSNQPQHF
TRBJ2-2 | . | . | TRBV29-1 | TGCAACGTTGAACGTGTGACTGGGGAGCTGTTTTTT | CNVERVTGELFF
TRBJ2-7 | few | TRBD2 | TRBV20-1 | TGCAGTGCTATGACGGGGAGCGGGATCGAGCAGTACTTC | CSAMTGSGIEQYF
TRBJ2-5 | many | . | TRBV7-9 | TGTGCCAGCAGTAAACTAGGCGCCCAGTACTTC | CASSKLGAQYF
TRBJ2-1 | . | TRBD2 | TRBV2 | TGTGCCAGCAGTACCTTAGCGGGGGCCTCGGACAATGAGCAGTTCTTC | CASSTLAGASDNEQFF
TRBJ2-5 | many | . | TRBV5-1 | TGCGCCAGCAAGGCAGGACCTCAAGAGACCCAGTACTTC | CASKAGPQETQYF
TRBJ1-5 | many | . | TRBV30 | TGTGCCTGGAGCCGACAGTTCAATCAGCCCCAGCATTTT | CAWSRQFNQPQHF
TRBJ2-3 | many | . | TRBV11-3 | TGTGCCAGCAGCTTAGCGGGGAAATCAGATACGCAGTATTTT | CASSLAGKSDTQYF
TRBJ2-7 | . | . | TRBV20-1 | TGCAGTGCGGAGGATACCTACGAGCGGTACTTC | CSAEDTYERYF
TRBJ2-3 | . | . | TRBV29-1 | TGCAGCGTTCGGAAGGGTCTGGGCACAGATACGCAGTATTTT | CSVRKGLGTDTQYF
TRBJ2-7 | few | TRBD1 | TRBV24-1 | TGTGCCACCAGTGACTCCGGGACAGGGATCCACGAGCAGTACTTC | CATSDSGTGIHEQYF
TRBJ1-2 | many | TRBD1 | TRBV5-1 | TGCGCCAGCAGCTTGTCCCCGGGACAGACTAACTATGGCTACACCTTC | CASSLSPGQTNYGYTF
TRBJ1-2 | . | . | TRBV20-1 | TGCAGTGCTAGGTTTCAGGGAGGCTACACCTTC | CSARFQGGYTF
TRBJ2-4 | . | TRBD1 | TRBV9 | TGTGCCAGCACTCCGACCGGGACAGGCCAAAACATTCAGTACTTC | CASTPTGTGQNIQYF
TRBJ2-7 | . | . | TRBV7-8 | TGTGCCAGCACCCCCGTGGGTACCTACGAGCAGTACTTC | CASTPVGTYEQYF
TRBJ1-2 | . | . | TRBV5-1 | TGCGCCAGCAGCCCGGACGGAGATGGCTACACCTTC | CASSPDGDGYTF
TRBJ2-7 | . | . | TRBV10-3 | TGTGCCATCAGTGGACCCCGGATGGGGCCCCTCTCCTACGAGCAGTACTTC | CAISGPRMGPLSYEQYF
TRBJ1-2 | many | . | TRBV12-5 | TGTGCTAGTGGCCGGGTGCAGGTTAACTATGGCTACACCTTC | CASGRVQVNYGYTF
TRBJ2-2 | . | . | TRBV7-2 | TGTGCCAGCAGCTTCGGGCACGAACCAGGGGAGCTGTTTTTT | CASSFGHEPGELFF
TRBJ2-3 | . | TRBD1 | TRBV2 | TGTGGAGACCGGGACAGGGGGGTCACAGATACGCAGTATTTT | CGDRDRGVTDTQYF